These T cell receptor beta chains were read from a single sample in a study of T cell responses to AZD1222 COVID-19 vaccine. Sequencing used immunoSEQ multiplex PCR; TCRdb keeps in-frame clones, though not all of them. The table lists fewer than 150,000 clones, around nine tenths of them singletons, with 3.4% in the top ten. Here the sequenced sample was peripheral blood, taken on day 0 of AZD1222 vaccination. The receptor source for this set is an adult in good health. Each CDR3 is given with its conserved first and last residue. Fields, in order: D gene, J gene, clone size, V gene, CDR3 protein, CDR3 DNA. The D gene is left open where the match is weak. Clone size appears in some rows only: once, few, many, or a class for an expanded clone.

D: -
J: TRBJ1-1
size: -
V: TRBV29-1
CDR3: CSVGEGRGEAFF
DNA: TGCAGCGTTGGGGAGGGGCGAGGTGAAGCTTTCTTT

D: -
J: TRBJ1-5
size: -
V: TRBV7-2
CDR3: CASSRTAMSNQPQHF
DNA: TGTGCCAGCAGCCGGACAGCGATGAGCAATCAGCCCCAGCATTTT

D: TRBD2
J: TRBJ2-5
size: -
V: TRBV7-9
CDR3: CASSLAGGETQYF
DNA: TGTGCCAGCAGCTTAGCCGGGGGGGAGACCCAGTACTTC

D: -
J: TRBJ1-4
size: -
V: TRBV18
CDR3: CALKGTANEKLFF
DNA: TGTGCCCTCAAGGGGACGGCTAATGAAAAACTGTTTTTT

D: -
J: TRBJ2-7
size: -
V: TRBV5-1
CDR3: CASSSVQGINEQYF
DNA: TGCGCCAGCAGCTCGGTCCAGGGGATCAACGAGCAGTACTTC

D: -
J: TRBJ2-3
size: -
V: TRBV18
CDR3: CASSPLGALTPTDTQYF
DNA: TGTGCCAGCTCACCCCTTGGGGCACTCACCCCCACAGATACGCAGTATTTT

D: -
J: TRBJ1-2
size: once
V: TRBV27
CDR3: CASSLSGDYGYTF
DNA: TGTGCCAGCAGCCTATCAGGGGACTATGGCTACACCTTC

D: TRBD1
J: TRBJ2-1
size: -
V: TRBV27
CDR3: CASSSLQGAYSNEQFF
DNA: TGTGCCAGCAGTTCCTTACAGGGGGCCTATAGCAATGAGCAGTTCTTC

D: -
J: TRBJ1-2
size: -
V: TRBV2
CDR3: CASSPQPGLINYGYTF
DNA: TGTGCCAGCAGCCCACAGCCGGGACTCATTAACTATGGCTACACCTTC

D: TRBD1
J: TRBJ1-1
size: -
V: TRBV2
CDR3: CASSPTTGRRTEAFF
DNA: TGTGCCAGCAGTCCGACGACAGGGCGGCGAACTGAAGCTTTCTTT

D: -
J: TRBJ1-1
size: -
V: TRBV6-1
CDR3: CASSEARPLGATEAFF
DNA: TGTGCCAGCAGTGAAGCACGCCCCCTCGGTGCCACTGAAGCTTTCTTT

D: -
J: TRBJ1-6
size: -
V: TRBV18
CDR3: CASSPSGQNSPLHF
DNA: TGTGCCAGCTCACCTTCCGGACAGAATTCACCCCTCCACTTT

D: -
J: TRBJ2-5
size: -
V: TRBV18
CDR3: CASSHRSGTRETQYF
DNA: TGTGCCAGCTCACATCGCTCCGGGACCAGGGAGACCCAGTACTTC

D: -
J: TRBJ1-2
size: -
V: TRBV2
CDR3: CASGPGHYLGYTF
DNA: TGTGCCAGCGGCCCTGGACACTACTTAGGCTACACCTTC

D: -
J: TRBJ2-5
size: -
V: TRBV7-2
CDR3: CASSLNRDETQYF
DNA: TGTGCCAGCAGCTTAAACAGGGACGAGACCCAGTACTTC

D: -
J: TRBJ1-5
size: -
V: TRBV30
CDR3: CAWSVGPDQPQHF
DNA: TGTGCCTGGAGTGTGGGGCCGGATCAGCCCCAGCATTTT

D: TRBD1
J: TRBJ1-5
size: -
V: TRBV7-9
CDR3: CASTKTGMGNQPQHF
DNA: TGTGCCAGCACCAAGACAGGGATGGGCAATCAGCCCCAGCATTTT

D: -
J: TRBJ2-5
size: -
V: TRBV7-9
CDR3: CASSLSAGREETQYF
DNA: TGTGCCAGCAGCCTCTCGGCGGGCCGGGAGGAGACCCAGTACTTC

D: -
J: TRBJ1-5
size: -
V: TRBV19
CDR3: CASTFFGVGNQPQHF
DNA: TGTGCCAGTACGTTTTTCGGGGTGGGCAATCAGCCCCAGCATTTT

D: -
J: TRBJ2-5
size: -
V: TRBV7-2
CDR3: CASSFGQETQYF
DNA: TGTGCCAGCAGCTTCGGGCAAGAGACCCAGTACTTC

D: -
J: TRBJ1-1
size: few
V: TRBV11-2
CDR3: CASSLTPGGAEAFF
DNA: TGTGCCAGCAGCTTAACCCCAGGAGGGGCTGAAGCTTTCTTT

D: -
J: TRBJ2-1
size: -
V: TRBV21-1
CDR3: CASSKGGVHEQFF
DNA: TGTGCCAGCAGCAAAGGGGGGGTCCATGAGCAGTTCTTC

D: -
J: TRBJ1-1
size: -
V: TRBV5-1
CDR3: CASRTAGRGQPNTEAFF
DNA: TGCGCCAGCAGAACGGCGGGAAGAGGACAGCCGAACACTGAAGCTTTCTTT